This TCR beta chain was captured by sequencing in a study of blood T cell repertoires in COVID-19. For the study at large: Collection of acute and convalescent COVID-19 samples took place in the United States, Italy and Spain.

This CDR3 has 14 residues. Germline loops: CDR1 SEHNR, CDR2 FQNEAQ (reference sequence). The J segment lost 0 bases and the V segment lost 2 bases, leaving 1 base of the junction unmatched. For this clone: This sample also contains other DNA sequences that code for the same CDR3.

Original handling: Estimation of nucleated cell counts relied on the amplification of reference gene primers. Assay: immunoSEQ multiplex PCR; the TCRdb copy retains only in-frame clones and omits some. That table furnishes V, J and clone size, whereas the DNA furnished D and trimming. The sample has under 110,000 clones, 84% seen once; the top ten hold about 14%. The sample was peripheral blood. V usage is TRBV7-9 and J usage is TRBJ2-7; 7 nucleotides align to TRBD2. This clonotype was sampled from a woman aged 60-70 years with acute or convalescent COVID-19. The DNA of the CDR3 is TGTGCCAGCAGCTTAAGCGGGACCTCCTACGAGCAGTACTTC. It yields the protein CASSLSGTSYEQYF.